This T cell receptor (beta chain) was captured by sequencing in a study of CD4+ T cells in melanoma. Study findings and constraints: A reported correlation linked neoantigen-specific CD4+ T cells to CD8+, macrophage and B cell function. Reportedly, melanoma neoantigen-specific CD4+ T cells showed varied differentiation states.

CDR3 size: 14 residues. Germline V lookup: CDR1 KGHSH, CDR2 LQKENI. V was shortened by 3 bases and J by 5 bases, with 10 bases between the two germline ends. Judged by abundance, this clone is medium-sized (0.01 to 0.1%). Its target is not known. TCRdb's copy holds only in-frame clones and misses some; the assay was immunoSEQ multiplex PCR. Of 8,500 to 10,000 clones in the sample, 73% were seen once. The TCR was taken from a human donor with melanoma. This chain joins TRBV18 and TRBJ1-4, with D possibly being TRBD1 (5 bases). Sequences were obtained from cells from a culture (not recorded whether cultured in vitro). The CDR3, as DNA: TGTGCCAGCTCACCGACGACAGTAAATGAAAAACTGTTTTTT. Translated: CASSPTTVNEKLFF.